This passage covers 17 T cell receptor beta chains from one sample sequenced in a study of early T cells in non-severe SARS-CoV-2 infection. TCRdb analysed the 5' RACE reads with MiXCR anew, one entry per CDR3 protein. The sample consists of 56,000 or so distinct CDR3 sequences, roughly a tenth of them appearing once. The sequenced material came from whole blood. Receptor source: an adult who was a healthcare worker with PCR-confirmed SARS-CoV-2 infection or an uninfected control (not recorded which).

The chain couples TRBV19 to TRBJ2-2; D ambiguous. The CDR3 runs to 10 residues. CDR1 is LNHDA, CDR2 SQIVND, per germline (reference sequence). The germline V and J ends were trimmed by 7 bases and 7 bases, with 4 bases remaining between them. Written as DNA, the CDR3 is TGTGCCAGTAAACGCGGGGAGCTGTTTTTT. Translating it yields CASKRGELFF.

The J gene is TRBJ2-1, the V gene TRBV24-1; possibly TRBD2 for D (6 bases). CDR3 size: 16 residues. Trimming shortened V by 4 bases and J by 7 bases, and 19 bases separated the two germline ends. Germline V gene sequence: CDR1 KGHDR, CDR2 SFDVKD. The CDR3 spells CATSDRRDHGGNEQFF. The DNA for the CDR3 is TGTGCCACCAGTGACCGGAGGGACCACGGAGGTAATGAGCAGTTCTTC.

This chain links TRBV2 with TRBJ2-7, with 8 bases lining up with TRBD2. Trimming took 8 bases from V and 5 from J; bases not matched to a gene: 8. CDR3 length equals 13 residues. Germline V gives CDR1 SNHLY, CDR2 FYNNEI. CDR3 DNA: TGTGCCAGCGAAAAGCGGGAGTATGACGAGCAGTACTTC. As protein: CASEKREYDEQYF.

This clonotype was observed many times. The chain carries TRBV5-1 and TRBJ2-5, with 9 bases lining up with TRBD1. After removal of 7 bases from V and 2 bases from J, the junction contained 6 bases not matched to a gene. The germline gives CDR1 SGHRS, CDR2 YFSETQ. This CDR3 contains 14 residues. CDR3: CASALGQGQETQYF. CDR3 in DNA: TGCGCCAGCGCACTGGGACAGGGTCAAGAGACCCAGTACTTC.

This clonotype has at least ten counts. In DNA, the CDR3 is TGTGCCAGCAGCTTAGGGGGGACAGAACAAGAGACCCAGTACTTC. Its protein product is CASSLGGTEQETQYF. V gene TRBV7-3 combines with J gene TRBJ2-5; D may be TRBD1 (7 bases). From germline, CDR1 is SGHTA and CDR2 FQGTGA. The CDR3 contains 15 residues. Between the trimmed V and J ends, which lost 2 bases and 2 bases, there was a span of 12 bases.

The gene calls are TRBV29-1 and TRBJ1-1; D unresolved. The CDR3 runs 11 residues. From germline, CDR1 is SQVTM and CDR2 ANQGSEA. V was shortened by 4 bases and J by 0 bases, with 3 bases between the two germline ends. This CDR3 reads CSVVVNTEAFF. For the CDR3, the DNA is TGCAGCGTTGTGGTGAACACTGAAGCTTTCTTT. The entire variable domain, with the rest obtained from reference TRBV29-1 and TRBJ1-1, is as follows: SAVISQKPSRDICQRGTSLTIQCQVDSQVTMMFWYRQQPGQSLTLIATANQGSEATYESGFVIDKFPISRPNLTFSTLTVSNMSPEDSSIYLCSVVVNTEAFFGQGTRLTVV.

The chain employs TRBV11-2 and TRBJ2-7, with 8 positions matching TRBD1. The CDR3 runs 16 residues. In germline, CDR1 is SGHAT, CDR2 FQNNGV. V trimming: 5 bases; J trimming: 3 bases; junction bases outside the gene matches: 12. In DNA form, the CDR3 reads TGTGCCAGCAGCCCAACATCGGACAGGGACAACTACGAGCAGTACTTC. It translates to CASSPTSDRDNYEQYF.

The chain links TRBV29-1 to TRBJ2-1; D is unresolved. Germline values: CDR1 SQVTM, CDR2 ANQGSEA. The CDR3 totals 11 residues. V dropped 7 bases and J dropped 4 bases, with 8 bases sitting between them. The CDR3 bases are TGCAGCGACGACTGGTACAATGAGCAGTTCTTC. Protein product: CSDDWYNEQFF.

This chain connects TRBV18 to TRBJ2-1; 8 bases fit TRBD2. Losses at the gene ends were 3 bases for V and 0 bases for J; bases not matched to a gene: 4. From germline, CDR1 is KGHSH and CDR2 LQKENI. CDR3 length equals 16 residues. CDR3 DNA: TGTGCCAGCTCACCCTTAGCGGGAAACTCCTACAATGAGCAGTTCTTC. It codes for CASSPLAGNSYNEQFF.

The table lists this clonotype with many counts. The chain couples TRBV15 to TRBJ2-1; D remains ambiguous. V dropped 9 bases and J dropped 4 bases, with 7 bases sitting between them. The CDR3 is 11 amino acids. Germline assignment: CDR1 LNHNV and CDR2 YYDKDF (reference sequence). In DNA form, the CDR3 reads TGTGCCACTACAGATTACAATGAGCAGTTCTTC. Translating it yields CATTDYNEQFF.

This rearrangement joins TRBV18 to TRBJ1-1; D call uncertain. The CDR3 is 15 residues long. From germline, CDR1 is KGHSH and CDR2 LQKENI. Between the trimmed V and J ends, which lost 3 bases and 0 bases, there was a span of 11 bases. The CDR3 nucleotides read TGTGCCAGCTCACCTTACGTCGGGGTGAACACTGAAGCTTTCTTT. It is translated as CASSPYVGVNTEAFF.

The chain has TRBV6-6 and TRBJ2-1; the D gene could be TRBD1 or TRBD2 (5 bases each). V gave up 6 bases and J gave up 2 bases, with 20 bases separating them. This CDR3 contains 17 residues. Germline CDR1 MNHNY, CDR2 SVGAGI (reference sequence). In DNA form, the CDR3 reads TGTGCCAGCAGCCCCGGGACGCGGCAGGACCCCTACAATGAGCAGTTCTTC. Translation gives CASSPGTRQDPYNEQFF.

This chain links TRBV7-9 with TRBJ2-7; TRBD2 is a possible D gene (6 bases). The CDR3 totals 13 residues. The V end lost 4 bases, the J end lost 3 bases, and 10 bases lay between the germline ends. Germline assignment: CDR1 SEHNR and CDR2 FQNEAQ (reference sequence). In DNA, the CDR3 is TGTGCCAGCAGCTCGGACTACTACTACGAGCAGTACTTC. Translation gives CASSSDYYYEQYF.

This clonotype was counted a few times. This chain joins TRBV9 and TRBJ2-7, with 7 nucleotides matching TRBD2. Germline CDR1 and CDR2: SGDLS and YYNGEE. The CDR3 has 15 amino acids. J lost 5 bases, V lost 0 bases, and 8 bases had no gene match. CDR3 in DNA: TGTGCCAGCAGCGTAGACGGCGGGAGTTTCAACGAGCAGTACTTC. Residues: CASSVDGGSFNEQYF.

In its sample, this clonotype was seen many times. The rearrangement uses TRBV12-3 or TRBV12-4 and TRBJ2-7; D is unclear. The ends were cut back, 6 bases at V and 5 bases at J, with 17 bases in the middle. This CDR3 spans 14 amino acids. CDR3 amino acids: CASSPSIPLHEQYF. The CDR3 nucleotides are TGTGCCAGCAGCCCGAGTATCCCCCTACACGAGCAGTACTTC.

This clonotype was detected only a few times. The V gene is TRBV25-1, the J gene TRBJ2-1; D remains unclear. The CDR3 runs to 14 residues. CDR1 is MGHDK, CDR2 SYGVNS, per germline. Trimming stripped 7 bases from V and 0 bases from J, with 10 bases between. CDR3 in DNA: TGTGCCAGCACACACTATAGCTCCTACAATGAGCAGTTCTTC. It codes for CASTHYSSYNEQFF.

In its sample, this clonotype was seen a few times. The junction does not match germline at one end; this may be a read error. The chain carries TRBV13 and TRBJ1-3; D remains ambiguous. There are 14 residues in the CDR3. Germline V gene sequence: CDR1 PRHDT, CDR2 FYEKMQ (reference sequence). In nucleotides, the CDR3 is TGTGCCAGCAGCTTAGGCGGATCTGAAAACACCATATATTTT. Protein sequence: CASSLGGSENTIYF.